These T cell receptor beta chains were read from a single sample in a study of tissue T cells after allogeneic stem cell transplantation. Assay used: immunoSEQ multiplex PCR; TCRdb lists only in-frame clones, some missing. The sample has just over 9,000 clones; 45% to 70% are singletons. The sample was tissue from the jejunum, taken at autopsy. Receptors originate from an older female donor with lung cancer. The CDR3 runs from the conserved cysteine through the conserved F or W.

J gene: TRBJ2-1
V gene: TRBV3-1/TRBV3-2
CDR3 protein: CASSPQDDSSNEQFF

J gene: TRBJ2-7
V gene: TRBV27
CDR3 protein: CASSLLTGSYEQYF

J gene: TRBJ2-5
V gene: TRBV5-4
CDR3 protein: CASSFPNQETQYF

J gene: TRBJ1-1
V gene: TRBV18
CDR3 protein: CASSPRVTGGRTEAFF

J gene: TRBJ2-7
V gene: TRBV19
CDR3 protein: CASPRGEQYF

J gene: TRBJ2-3
V gene: TRBV11-3
CDR3 protein: CASSLGRGSGTDTQYF

J gene: TRBJ2-5
V gene: TRBV5-6
CDR3 protein: CASSWRPSGFEETQYF

J gene: TRBJ1-5
V gene: TRBV5-6
CDR3 protein: CASSLAAGNQPQHF

J gene: TRBJ2-1
V gene: TRBV7-3
CDR3 protein: CASSIGQGKYNEQFF

J gene: TRBJ2-6
V gene: TRBV3-1/TRBV3-2
CDR3 protein: CASQILSSGANVLTF

J gene: TRBJ2-6
V gene: TRBV7-6
CDR3 protein: CASSSRNPGVLTF

J gene: TRBJ2-7
V gene: TRBV7-6
CDR3 protein: CASSLNRGYEQYF

J gene: TRBJ1-2
V gene: TRBV6-5
CDR3 protein: CASSRGTGDRYTF

J gene: TRBJ2-7
V gene: TRBV9
CDR3 protein: CASSPSSGQGSYEQYF

J gene: TRBJ2-1
V gene: TRBV29-1
CDR3 protein: CSVRTDNYNEQFF

J gene: TRBJ2-5
V gene: TRBV5-1
CDR3 protein: CASSTSGRNQETQYF

J gene: TRBJ1-2
V gene: TRBV19
CDR3 protein: CASTEGRVGSGYTF

J gene: TRBJ2-3
V gene: TRBV4-3
CDR3 protein: CASSQGHGTDTQYF

J gene: TRBJ2-7
V gene: TRBV4-3
CDR3 protein: CASSRGAGYEQYF

J gene: TRBJ1-6
V gene: TRBV7-2
CDR3 protein: CASSLAGGMGSPLHF

J gene: TRBJ2-2
V gene: TRBV3-1/TRBV3-2
CDR3 protein: CASSQDQGPTGELFF

J gene: TRBJ1-6
V gene: TRBV5-1
CDR3 protein: CASSFEGRGSPLHF

J gene: TRBJ2-1
V gene: TRBV6-1
CDR3 protein: CASSESWGSVHNEQFF

J gene: TRBJ1-1
V gene: TRBV27
CDR3 protein: CATARHDRDTEAFF

J gene: TRBJ2-1
V gene: TRBV3-1/TRBV3-2
CDR3 protein: CASSAASPDNEQFF

J gene: TRBJ2-3
V gene: TRBV9
CDR3 protein: CASSPTGLAADTQYF